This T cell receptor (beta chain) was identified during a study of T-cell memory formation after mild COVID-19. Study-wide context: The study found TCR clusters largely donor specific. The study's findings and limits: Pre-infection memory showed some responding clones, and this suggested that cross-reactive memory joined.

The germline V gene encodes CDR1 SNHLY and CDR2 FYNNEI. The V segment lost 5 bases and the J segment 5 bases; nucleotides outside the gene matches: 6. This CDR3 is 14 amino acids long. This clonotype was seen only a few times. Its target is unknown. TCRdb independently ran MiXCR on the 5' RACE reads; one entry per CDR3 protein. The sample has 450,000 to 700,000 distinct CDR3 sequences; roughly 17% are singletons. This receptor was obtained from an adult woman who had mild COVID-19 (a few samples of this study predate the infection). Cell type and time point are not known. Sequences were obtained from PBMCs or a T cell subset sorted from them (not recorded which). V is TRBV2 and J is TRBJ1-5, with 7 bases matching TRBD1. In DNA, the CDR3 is TGTGCCAGCAGTAAAGGACAGGAGTATCAGCCCCAGCATTTT. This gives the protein CASSKGQEYQPQHF.